The clone carrying this T cell receptor (beta chain) was seen only once. Germline CDR1 and CDR2: SGHTA and FQGNSA. Trimming at V came to 2 bases and at J to 7 bases, leaving 10 bases not matched to a gene. The CDR3 is 16 amino acids. This sample is part of a study of control samples from healthy donors and cancer patients. Assay used: immunoSEQ multiplex PCR; TCRdb lists only in-frame clones, some missing. The sample lists about 410,000 clones, about 93% occurring once. The chain uses TRBV7-2 and TRBJ1-5; 8 positions agree with TRBD1. This receptor was identified in a man in his forties or fifties with head and neck cancer. Source material: PBMCs. In nucleotides, the CDR3 is TGTGCCAGCAGCTTACCCAACAGGGGGACGGGGCAGCCCCAGCATTTT. This gives the protein CASSLPNRGTGQPQHF. The variable domain in full, completed from reference TRBV7-2 and TRBJ1-5, reads GAGVSQSPSNKVTEKGKDVELRCDPISGHTALYWYRQSLGQGLEFLIYFQGNSAPDKSGLPSDRFSAERTGGSVSTLTIQRTQQEDSAVYLCASSLPNRGTGQPQHFGDGTRLSIL.